This TCR beta chain came from a study of blood T cell repertoires in COVID-19. Study as a whole: The United States, Italy and Spain provided the acute and convalescent COVID-19 samples. PBMCs, B-cell-depleted T cells, or T cells provided the cDNA or gDNA that made up the material.

In the study's own analysis: Estimation of nucleated cell counts was performed using reference gene primer amplification. Some clones are missing from TCRdb's copy, which holds only in-frame ones; the method was immunoSEQ multiplex PCR. That table gives V, J and clone size, and the DNA gave D and trimming. The data show 60,000 to 65,000 clones, with 77% seen just once and approximately 30% held by the top ten. The CDR3 is 12 residues long. Trimming cost V 5 bases and J 5 bases, with 8 bases left between them. The germline CDR1 and CDR2 sequences are SGHRS and YFSETQ. This receptor was identified in a human donor in a cohort sampled during active COVID-19. The source material was peripheral blood. V is TRBV5-1 and J is TRBJ2-1, with D uncertain. The CDR3 region is CASRAGNNEQFF. CDR3 nucleotides: TGCGCCAGCAGGGCAGGAAACAATGAGCAGTTCTTC.